Sequencing of this T cell receptor (delta chain) was carried out in a study of gamma-delta chains in newborns, infants, children. Across the study: Innate gammadelta T cells reportedly expand polyclonally right after birth, driven by microbial exposure, per the title.

TCRdb reprocessed the reads through CATT. The data hold about 950 delta-chain clones, with 0.84% observed a single time. V shed 3 bases, J shed 0 bases, and the junction held 16 bases outside the gene matches. The germline gives CDR1 GEAIGNYY, CDR2 EKD. The CDR3 is 20 amino acids. As to this clone: This is likely an artifact of a read error, given a far larger clone one base away. The sample contains more than one DNA sequence encoding this CDR3.

The sample comprised blood. The origin of this receptor is a child in good health. The chain recombines TRDV2 with TRDJ1; TRDD3 matches 12 bases. CDR3 nucleotides: TGTGCCTGTGACGTCTTACTGGGGGATACACAGTTAAAGAACACCGATAAACTCATCTTT. Amino acid sequence: CACDVLLGDTQLKNTDKLIF.